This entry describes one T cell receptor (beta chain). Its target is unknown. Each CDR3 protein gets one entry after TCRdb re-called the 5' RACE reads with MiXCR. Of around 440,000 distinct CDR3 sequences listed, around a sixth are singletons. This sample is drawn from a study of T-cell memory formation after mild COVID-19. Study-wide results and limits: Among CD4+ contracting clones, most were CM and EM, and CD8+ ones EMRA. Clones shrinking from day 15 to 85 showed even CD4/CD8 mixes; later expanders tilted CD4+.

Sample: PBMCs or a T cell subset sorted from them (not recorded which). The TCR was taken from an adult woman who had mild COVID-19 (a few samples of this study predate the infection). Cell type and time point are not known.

CDR3 protein: CATSPRRSNEQFF. DNA for the CDR3: TGTGCCACCAGCCCTCGACGGAGCAATGAGCAGTTCTTC. J is TRBJ2-1 and V is TRBV15; D unresolved. Germline V gene lookup returns CDR1 LNHNV and CDR2 YYDKDF (reference sequence). Trimming took 5 bases from V and 6 from J, leaving 11 bases between them. CDR3 length: 13 amino acids.